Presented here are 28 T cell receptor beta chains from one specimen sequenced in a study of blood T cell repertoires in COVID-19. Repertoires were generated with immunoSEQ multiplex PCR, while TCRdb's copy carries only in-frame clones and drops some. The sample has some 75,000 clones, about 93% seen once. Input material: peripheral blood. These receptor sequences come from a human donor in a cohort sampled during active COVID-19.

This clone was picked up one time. The CDR3 protein is CASSPGQGGTEAFF. In nucleotides, the CDR3 is TGTGCCAGCTCACCGGGACAGGGGGGCACTGAAGCTTTCTTT. The V gene is TRBV18, the J gene TRBJ1-1; 11 nucleotides line up with TRBD1. Losses at the gene ends were 3 bases for V and 4 bases for J; bases not matched to a gene: 1. This CDR3 is 14 amino acids long. CDR1 and CDR2 from the germline V gene are KGHSH and LQKENI.

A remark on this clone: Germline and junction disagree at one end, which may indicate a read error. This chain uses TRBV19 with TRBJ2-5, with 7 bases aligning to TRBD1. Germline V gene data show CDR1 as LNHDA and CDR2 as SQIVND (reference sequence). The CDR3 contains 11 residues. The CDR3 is CATLSGTVLHF. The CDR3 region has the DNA TGTGCCACGTTGTCAGGGACAGTTCTACACTTC.

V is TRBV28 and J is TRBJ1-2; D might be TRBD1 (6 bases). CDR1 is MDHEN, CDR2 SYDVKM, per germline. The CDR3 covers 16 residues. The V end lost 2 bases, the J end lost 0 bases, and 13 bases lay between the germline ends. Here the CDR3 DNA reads TGTGCCAGCAGTTTACCGGGACAACATACTAACTATGGCTACACCTTC. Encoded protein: CASSLPGQHTNYGYTF.

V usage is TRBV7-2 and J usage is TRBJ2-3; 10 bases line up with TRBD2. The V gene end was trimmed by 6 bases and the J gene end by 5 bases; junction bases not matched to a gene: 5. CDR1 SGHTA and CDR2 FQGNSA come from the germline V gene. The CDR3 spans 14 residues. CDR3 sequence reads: CASRRTSGLDTQYF. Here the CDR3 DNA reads TGTGCCAGCAGGAGGACTAGCGGTTTAGATACGCAGTATTTT.

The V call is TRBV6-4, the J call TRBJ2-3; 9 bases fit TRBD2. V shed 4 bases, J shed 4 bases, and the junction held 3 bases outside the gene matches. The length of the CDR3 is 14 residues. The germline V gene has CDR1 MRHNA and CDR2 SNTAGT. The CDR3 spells CASSGTSASDTQYF. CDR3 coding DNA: TGTGCCAGCAGTGGGACTAGCGCCTCAGATACGCAGTATTTT.

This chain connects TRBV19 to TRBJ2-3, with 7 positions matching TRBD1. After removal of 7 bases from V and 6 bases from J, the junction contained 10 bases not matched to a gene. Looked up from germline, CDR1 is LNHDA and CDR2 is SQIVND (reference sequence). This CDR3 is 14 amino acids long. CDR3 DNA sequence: TGTGCCAGTACCGCTTGGGACAGCCCCGATACGCAGTATTTT. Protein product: CASTAWDSPDTQYF.

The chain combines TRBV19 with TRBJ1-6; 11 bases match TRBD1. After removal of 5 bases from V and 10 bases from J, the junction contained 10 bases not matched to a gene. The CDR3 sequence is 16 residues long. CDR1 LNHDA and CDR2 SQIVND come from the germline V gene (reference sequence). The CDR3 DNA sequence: TGTGCCAGTAGTCCTCGGGGGACAGGGGGTCAGTCACCCCTCCACTTT. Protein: CASSPRGTGGQSPLHF.

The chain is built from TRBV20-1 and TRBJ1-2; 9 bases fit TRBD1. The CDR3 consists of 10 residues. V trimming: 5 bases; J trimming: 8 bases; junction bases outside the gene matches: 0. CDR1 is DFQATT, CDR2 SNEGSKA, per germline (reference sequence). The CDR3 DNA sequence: TGCAGTGCTGGACAGGGGGGCTACACCTTC. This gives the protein CSAGQGGYTF.

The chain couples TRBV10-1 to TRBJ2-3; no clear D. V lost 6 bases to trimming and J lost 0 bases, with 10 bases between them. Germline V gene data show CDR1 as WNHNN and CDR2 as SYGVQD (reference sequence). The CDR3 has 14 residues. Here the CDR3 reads CASSRVSSTDTQYF. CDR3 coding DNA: TGCGCCAGCAGCCGGGTCAGTAGCACAGATACGCAGTATTTT.

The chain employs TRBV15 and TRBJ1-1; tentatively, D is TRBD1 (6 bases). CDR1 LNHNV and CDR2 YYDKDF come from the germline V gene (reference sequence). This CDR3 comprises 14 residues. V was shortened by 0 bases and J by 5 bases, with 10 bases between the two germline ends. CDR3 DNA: TGTGCCACCAGCAGAGATATCACAGGGACTGAAGCTTTCTTT. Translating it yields CATSRDITGTEAFF.

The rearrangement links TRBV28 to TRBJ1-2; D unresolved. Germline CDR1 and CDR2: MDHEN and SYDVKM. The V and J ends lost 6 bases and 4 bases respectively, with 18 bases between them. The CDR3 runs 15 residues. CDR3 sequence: CASSPASSDFYGYTF. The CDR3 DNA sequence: TGTGCCAGCAGCCCCGCGTCGTCCGATTTCTATGGCTACACCTTC.

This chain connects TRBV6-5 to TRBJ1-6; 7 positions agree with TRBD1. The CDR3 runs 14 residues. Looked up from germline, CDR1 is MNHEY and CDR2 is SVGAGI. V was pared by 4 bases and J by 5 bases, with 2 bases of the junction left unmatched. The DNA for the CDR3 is TGTGCCAGCAGTTGGACAGGAGATAATTCACCCCTCCACTTT. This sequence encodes CASSWTGDNSPLHF.

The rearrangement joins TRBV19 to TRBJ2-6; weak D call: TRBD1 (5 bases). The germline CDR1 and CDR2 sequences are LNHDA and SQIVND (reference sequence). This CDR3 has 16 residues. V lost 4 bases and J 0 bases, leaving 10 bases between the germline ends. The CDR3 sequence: CASSNRLSSGANVLTF. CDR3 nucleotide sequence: TGTGCCAGTAGTAACAGGTTAAGCTCTGGGGCCAACGTCCTGACTTTC.

The chain's CDR3 is CASSGRDSLSYGYTF. CDR3 bases: TGTGCCAGCTCAGGCAGGGACAGCCTTTCGTATGGCTACACCTTC. V is TRBV18 and J is TRBJ1-2; 7 bases align to TRBD1. The trim removed 5 bases at V and 5 bases at J, leaving 11 bases unmatched. In germline, CDR1 is KGHSH, CDR2 LQKENI. The CDR3 contains 15 residues. The variable domain in full, with the rest retrieved from reference TRBV18 and TRBJ1-2, is NAGVMQNPRHLVRRRGQEARLRCSPMKGHSHVYWYRQLPEEGLKFMVYLQKENIIDESGMPKERFSAEFPKEGPSILRIQQVVRGDSAAYFCASSGRDSLSYGYTFGSGTRLTVV.

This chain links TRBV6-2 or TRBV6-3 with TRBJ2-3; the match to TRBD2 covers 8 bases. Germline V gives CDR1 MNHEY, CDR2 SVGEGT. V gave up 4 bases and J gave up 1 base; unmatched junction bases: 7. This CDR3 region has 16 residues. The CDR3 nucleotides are TGTGCCAGCAGTTCCCGGGGGGGGCCCGGCACAGATACGCAGTATTTT. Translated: CASSSRGGPGTDTQYF.

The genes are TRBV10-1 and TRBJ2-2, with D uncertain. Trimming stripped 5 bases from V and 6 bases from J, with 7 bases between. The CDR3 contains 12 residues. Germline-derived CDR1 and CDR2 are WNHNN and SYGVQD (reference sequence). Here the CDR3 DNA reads TGCGCCAGCAGTCCCTCCGCCGGGGAGCTGTTTTTT. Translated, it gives CASSPSAGELFF.

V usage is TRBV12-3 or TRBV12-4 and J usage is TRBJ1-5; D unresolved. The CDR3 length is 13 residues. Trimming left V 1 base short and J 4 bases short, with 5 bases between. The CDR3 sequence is CASSLGTNQPQHF. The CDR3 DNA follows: TGTGCCAGCAGTTTAGGGACTAATCAGCCCCAGCATTTT.

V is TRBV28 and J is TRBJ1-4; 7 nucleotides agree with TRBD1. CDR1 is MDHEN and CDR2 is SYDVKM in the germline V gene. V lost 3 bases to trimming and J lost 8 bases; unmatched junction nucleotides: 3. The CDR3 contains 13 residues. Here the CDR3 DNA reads TGTGCCAGCAGTTTTACAGGGGTGGAAAAACTGTTTTTT. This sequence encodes CASSFTGVEKLFF.

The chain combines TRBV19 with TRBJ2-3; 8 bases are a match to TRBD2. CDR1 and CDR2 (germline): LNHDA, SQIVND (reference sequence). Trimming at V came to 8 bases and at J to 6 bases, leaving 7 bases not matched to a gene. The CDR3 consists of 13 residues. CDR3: CASSTGTRDTQYF. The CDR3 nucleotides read TGTGCCAGTTCGACCGGGACTAGGGATACGCAGTATTTT.

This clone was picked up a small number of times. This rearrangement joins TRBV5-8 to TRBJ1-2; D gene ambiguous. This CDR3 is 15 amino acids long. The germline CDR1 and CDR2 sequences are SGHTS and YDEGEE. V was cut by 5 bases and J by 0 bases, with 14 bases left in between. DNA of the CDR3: TGTGCCAGCAGGATTTCAGGCAGAGCTAACTATGGCTACACCTTC. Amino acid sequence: CASRISGRANYGYTF.

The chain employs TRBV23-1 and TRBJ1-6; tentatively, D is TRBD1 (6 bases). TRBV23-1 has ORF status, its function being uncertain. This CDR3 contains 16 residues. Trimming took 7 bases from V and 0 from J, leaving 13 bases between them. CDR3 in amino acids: CASTSDRGSYNSPLHF. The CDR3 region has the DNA TGCGCCAGCACTTCGGACAGAGGCTCCTATAATTCACCCCTCCACTTT.

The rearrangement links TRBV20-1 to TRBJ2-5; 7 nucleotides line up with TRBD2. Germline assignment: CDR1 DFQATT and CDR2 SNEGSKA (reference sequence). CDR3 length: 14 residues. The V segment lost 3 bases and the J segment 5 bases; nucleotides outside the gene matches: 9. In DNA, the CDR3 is TGCAGTGCTAGTTATGCGGGGGAGGCGGAGACCCAGTACTTC. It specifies CSASYAGEAETQYF.

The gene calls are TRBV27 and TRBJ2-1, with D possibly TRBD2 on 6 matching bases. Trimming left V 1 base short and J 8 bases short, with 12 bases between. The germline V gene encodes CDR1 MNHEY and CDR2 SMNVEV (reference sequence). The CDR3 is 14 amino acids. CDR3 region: CASSLLKGGDEQFF. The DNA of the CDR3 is TGTGCCAGCAGTTTATTGAAGGGAGGAGATGAGCAGTTCTTC.

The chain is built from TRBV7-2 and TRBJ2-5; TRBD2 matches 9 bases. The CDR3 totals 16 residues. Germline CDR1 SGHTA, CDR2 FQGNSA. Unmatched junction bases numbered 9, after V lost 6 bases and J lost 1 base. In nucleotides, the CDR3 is TGTGCCAGCAGTAAAAGTGGTAGCGGGGGCCAAGAGACCCAGTACTTC. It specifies CASSKSGSGGQETQYF.

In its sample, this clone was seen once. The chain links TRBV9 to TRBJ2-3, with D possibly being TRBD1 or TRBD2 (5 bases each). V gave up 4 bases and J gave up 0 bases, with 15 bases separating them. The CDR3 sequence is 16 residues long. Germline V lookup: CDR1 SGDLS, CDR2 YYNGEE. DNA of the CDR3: TGTGCCAGCAGCCTAGGACAAGGAGGCAGCACAGATACGCAGTATTTT. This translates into CASSLGQGGSTDTQYF.

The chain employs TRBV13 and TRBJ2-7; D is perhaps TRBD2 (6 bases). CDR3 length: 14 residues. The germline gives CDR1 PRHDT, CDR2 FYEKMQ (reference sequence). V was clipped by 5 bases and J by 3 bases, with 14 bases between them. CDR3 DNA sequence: TGTGCCAGCAGCCTTGGGGGGAGGTTCTACGAGCAGTACTTC. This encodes CASSLGGRFYEQYF.

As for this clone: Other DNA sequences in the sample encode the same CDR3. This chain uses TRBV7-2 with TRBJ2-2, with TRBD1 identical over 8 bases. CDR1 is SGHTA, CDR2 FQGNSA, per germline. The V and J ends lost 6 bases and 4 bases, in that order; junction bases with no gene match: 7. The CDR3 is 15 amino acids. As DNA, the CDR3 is TGTGCCAGCAGATCACAGGGGGGTAGCACCGGGGAGCTGTTTTTT. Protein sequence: CASRSQGGSTGELFF. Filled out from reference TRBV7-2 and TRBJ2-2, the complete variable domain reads GAGVSQSPSNKVTEKGKDVELRCDPISGHTALYWYRQSLGQGLEFLIYFQGNSAPDKSGLPSDRFSAERTGGSVSTLTIQRTQQEDSAVYLCASRSQGGSTGELFFGEGSRLTVL.

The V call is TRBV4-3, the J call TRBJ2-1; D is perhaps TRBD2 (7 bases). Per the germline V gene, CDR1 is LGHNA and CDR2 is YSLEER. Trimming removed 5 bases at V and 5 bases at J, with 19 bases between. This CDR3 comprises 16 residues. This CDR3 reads CASSRQAGVRDNEQFF. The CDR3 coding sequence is TGCGCCAGCAGCAGACAGGCGGGAGTCCGTGACAATGAGCAGTTCTTC.